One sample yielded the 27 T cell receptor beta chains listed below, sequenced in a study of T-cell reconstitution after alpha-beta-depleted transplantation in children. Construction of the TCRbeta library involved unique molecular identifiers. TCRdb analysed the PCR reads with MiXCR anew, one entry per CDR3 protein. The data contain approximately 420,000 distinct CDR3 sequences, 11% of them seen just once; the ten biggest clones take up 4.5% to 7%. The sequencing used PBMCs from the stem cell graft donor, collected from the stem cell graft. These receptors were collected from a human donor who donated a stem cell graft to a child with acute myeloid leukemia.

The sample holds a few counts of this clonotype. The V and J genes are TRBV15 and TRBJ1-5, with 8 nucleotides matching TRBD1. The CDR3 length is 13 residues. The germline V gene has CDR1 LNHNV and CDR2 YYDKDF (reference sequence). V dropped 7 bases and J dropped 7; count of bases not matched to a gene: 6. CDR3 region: CATNDRGGQPQHF. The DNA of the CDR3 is TGTGCCACCAACGACAGGGGCGGACAGCCCCAGCATTTT.

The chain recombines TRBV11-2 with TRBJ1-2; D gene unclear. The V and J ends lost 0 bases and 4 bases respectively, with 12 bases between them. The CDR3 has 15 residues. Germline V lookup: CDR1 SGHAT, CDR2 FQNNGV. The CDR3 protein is CASSLDFETFYGYTF. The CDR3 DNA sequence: TGTGCCAGCAGCTTAGATTTTGAGACATTCTATGGCTACACCTTC.

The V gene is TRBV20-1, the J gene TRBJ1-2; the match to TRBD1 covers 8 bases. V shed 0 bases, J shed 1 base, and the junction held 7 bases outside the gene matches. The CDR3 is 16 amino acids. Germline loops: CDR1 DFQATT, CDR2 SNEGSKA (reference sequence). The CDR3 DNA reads TGCAGTGCTAGAGAGATCGACAGGGGCCTTAACTATGGCTACACCTTC. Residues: CSAREIDRGLNYGYTF.

The DNA for the CDR3 is TGTGCCAGCAGTATCGTCGGGCTGGGGGAGCAGTACGTC. Protein: CASSIVGLGEQYV. The chain joins TRBV2 to TRBJ2-7, with no clear D. Germline CDR1 reads SNHLY; CDR2 reads FYNNEI. The CDR3 is 13 amino acids. The V and J ends lost 5 bases and 7 bases respectively, with 15 bases between them.

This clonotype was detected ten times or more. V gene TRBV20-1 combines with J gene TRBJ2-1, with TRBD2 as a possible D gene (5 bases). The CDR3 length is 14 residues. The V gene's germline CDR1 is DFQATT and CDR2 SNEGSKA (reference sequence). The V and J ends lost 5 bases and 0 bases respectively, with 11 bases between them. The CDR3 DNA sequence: TGCAGTGCTCTCGGTGGGAGCTCCTACAATGAGCAGTTCTTC. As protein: CSALGGSSYNEQFF.

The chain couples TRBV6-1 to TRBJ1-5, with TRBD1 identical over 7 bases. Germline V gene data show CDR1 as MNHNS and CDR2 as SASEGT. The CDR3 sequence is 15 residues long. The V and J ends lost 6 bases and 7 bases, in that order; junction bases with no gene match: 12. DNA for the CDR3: TGTGCCAGCAGGACCCACGACAGGGCTTGGCAGCCCCAGCATTTT. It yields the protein CASRTHDRAWQPQHF.

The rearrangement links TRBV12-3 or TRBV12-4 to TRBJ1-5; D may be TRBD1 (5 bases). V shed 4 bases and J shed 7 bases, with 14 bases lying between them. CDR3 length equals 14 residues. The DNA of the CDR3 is TGTGCCAGCAGTTGGGGGGGGTTTTTACAGCCCCAGCATTTT. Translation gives CASSWGGFLQPQHF.

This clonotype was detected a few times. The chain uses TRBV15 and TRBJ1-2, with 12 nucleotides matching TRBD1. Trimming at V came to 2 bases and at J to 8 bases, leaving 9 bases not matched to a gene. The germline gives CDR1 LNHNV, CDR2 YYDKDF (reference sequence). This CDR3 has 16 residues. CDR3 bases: TGTGCCACCAGCAGACTCCGGGACAGGGGGCGCCCCGGCTACACCTTC. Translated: CATSRLRDRGRPGYTF.

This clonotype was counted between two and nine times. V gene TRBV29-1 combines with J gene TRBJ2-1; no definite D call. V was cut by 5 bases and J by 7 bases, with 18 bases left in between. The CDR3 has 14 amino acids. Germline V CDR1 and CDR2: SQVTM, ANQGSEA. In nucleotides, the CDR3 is TGCAGCGTTCCGGGTGAGGTATGGGGAAATGAGCAGTTCTTC. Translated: CSVPGEVWGNEQFF.

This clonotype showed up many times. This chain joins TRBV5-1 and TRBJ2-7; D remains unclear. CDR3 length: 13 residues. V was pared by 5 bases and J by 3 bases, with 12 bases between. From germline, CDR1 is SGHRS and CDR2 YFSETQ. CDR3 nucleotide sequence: TGCGCCAGCAGGGCCCTAACTGACTACGAGCAGTACTTC. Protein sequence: CASRALTDYEQYF.

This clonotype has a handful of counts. The CDR3 nucleotides are TGCAGCGTGAGGGGAGGTTCTACCTACGAGCAGTACTTC. It translates to CSVRGGSTYEQYF. This chain links TRBV29-1 with TRBJ2-7; maybe TRBD2 (6 bases). With 6 bases removed from V and 2 bases from J, the gap between germline ends came to 14 bases. Germline loops: CDR1 SQVTM, CDR2 ANQGSEA. This CDR3 has 13 amino acids.

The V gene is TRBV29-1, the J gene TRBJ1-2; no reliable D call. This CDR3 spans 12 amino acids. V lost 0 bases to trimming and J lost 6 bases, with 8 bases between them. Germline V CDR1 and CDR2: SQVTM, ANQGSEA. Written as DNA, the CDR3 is TGCAGCGTTGAAGATGGGAGGGATGGCTACACCTTC. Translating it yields CSVEDGRDGYTF.

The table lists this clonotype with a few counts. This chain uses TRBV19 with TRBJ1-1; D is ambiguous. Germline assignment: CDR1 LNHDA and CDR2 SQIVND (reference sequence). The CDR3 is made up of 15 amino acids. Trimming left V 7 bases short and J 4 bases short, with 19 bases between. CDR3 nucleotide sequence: TGTGCCAGTATGGGCCCTGCCGGGCGGGGCACTGAAGCTTTCTTT. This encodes CASMGPAGRGTEAFF.

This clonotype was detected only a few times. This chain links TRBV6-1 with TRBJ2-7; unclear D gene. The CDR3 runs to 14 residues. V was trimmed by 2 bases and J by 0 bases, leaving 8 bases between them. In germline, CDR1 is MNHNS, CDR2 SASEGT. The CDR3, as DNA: TGTGCCAGCAGTGAAACAGAAAACTCCTACGAGCAGTACGTC. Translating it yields CASSETENSYEQYV.

The CDR3 nucleotides read TGCGCCAGCAGCTTGGGAGAGCGGAAAGAGACCCAGTACTTC. Translation: CASSLGERKETQYF. V gene TRBV5-1 combines with J gene TRBJ2-5; D perhaps matches TRBD2 (5 bases). This CDR3 has 14 amino acids. V was clipped by 0 bases and J by 3 bases, with 9 bases between them. Germline CDR1 and CDR2: SGHRS and YFSETQ.

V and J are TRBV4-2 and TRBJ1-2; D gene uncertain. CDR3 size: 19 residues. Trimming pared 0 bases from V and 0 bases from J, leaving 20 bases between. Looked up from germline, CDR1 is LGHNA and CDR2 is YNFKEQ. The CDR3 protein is CASSQEQRAEFRANYGYTF. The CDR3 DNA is TGTGCCAGCAGCCAAGAACAGAGGGCCGAGTTCCGAGCTAACTATGGCTACACCTTC.

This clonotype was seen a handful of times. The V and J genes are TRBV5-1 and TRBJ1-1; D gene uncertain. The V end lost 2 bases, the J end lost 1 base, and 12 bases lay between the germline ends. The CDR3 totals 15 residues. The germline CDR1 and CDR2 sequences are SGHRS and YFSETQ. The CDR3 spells CASSFIPGENTEAFF. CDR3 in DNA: TGCGCCAGCAGCTTTATTCCGGGTGAGAACACTGAAGCTTTCTTT.

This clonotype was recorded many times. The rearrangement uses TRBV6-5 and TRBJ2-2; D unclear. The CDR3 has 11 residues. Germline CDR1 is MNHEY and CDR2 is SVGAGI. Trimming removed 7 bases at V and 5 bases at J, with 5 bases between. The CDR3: CASKETGELFF. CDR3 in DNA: TGTGCCAGCAAGGAGACCGGGGAGCTGTTTTTT.

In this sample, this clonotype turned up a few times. CDR3: CSVDDPGTIMNTEAFF. The CDR3 nucleotides read TGCAGCGTTGATGATCCCGGGACAATCATGAACACTGAAGCTTTCTTT. This chain connects TRBV29-1 to TRBJ1-1; tentative D call: TRBD1 (6 bases). CDR3 length: 16 residues. CDR1 and CDR2 (germline): SQVTM, ANQGSEA. V gave up 3 bases and J gave up 0 bases, with 17 bases separating them. Drawing the rest from reference TRBV29-1 and TRBJ1-1, the complete variable domain is SAVISQKPSRDICQRGTSLTIQCQVDSQVTMMFWYRQQPGQSLTLIATANQGSEATYESGFVIDKFPISRPNLTFSTLTVSNMSPEDSSIYLCSVDDPGTIMNTEAFFGQGTRLTVV.

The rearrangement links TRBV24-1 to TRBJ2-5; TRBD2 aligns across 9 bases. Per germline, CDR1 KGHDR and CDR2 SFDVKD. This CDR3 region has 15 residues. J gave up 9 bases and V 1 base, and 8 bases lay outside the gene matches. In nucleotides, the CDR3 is TGTGCCACCAGTGATTTCCGGACTAGCGAGCAGGCCCAGTACTTC. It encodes CATSDFRTSEQAQYF.

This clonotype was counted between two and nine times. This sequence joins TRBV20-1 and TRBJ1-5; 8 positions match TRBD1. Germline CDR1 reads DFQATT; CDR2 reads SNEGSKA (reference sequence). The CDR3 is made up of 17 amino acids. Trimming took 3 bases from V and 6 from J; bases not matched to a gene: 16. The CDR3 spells CSASGAGGASGSQPQHF. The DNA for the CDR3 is TGCAGTGCTAGCGGGGCAGGGGGCGCGTCTGGGAGTCAGCCCCAGCATTTT.

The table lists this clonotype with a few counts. Here the CDR3 reads CAWELHSGTEAFF. The CDR3 coding sequence is TGTGCCTGGGAATTGCATAGCGGGACTGAAGCTTTCTTT. This chain connects TRBV30 to TRBJ1-1; D uncertain. The CDR3 consists of 13 residues. Germline V gene data show CDR1 as GTSNPN and CDR2 as SVGIG (reference sequence). Trimming cost V 5 bases and J 5 bases, with 15 bases left between them.

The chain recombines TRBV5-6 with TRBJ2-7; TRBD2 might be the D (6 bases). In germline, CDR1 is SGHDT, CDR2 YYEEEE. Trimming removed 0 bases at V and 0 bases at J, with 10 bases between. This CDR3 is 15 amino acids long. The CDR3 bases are TGTGCCAGCAGCTTGGCCGCGGGAAGCTCCTACGAGCAGTACTTC. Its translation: CASSLAAGSSYEQYF.

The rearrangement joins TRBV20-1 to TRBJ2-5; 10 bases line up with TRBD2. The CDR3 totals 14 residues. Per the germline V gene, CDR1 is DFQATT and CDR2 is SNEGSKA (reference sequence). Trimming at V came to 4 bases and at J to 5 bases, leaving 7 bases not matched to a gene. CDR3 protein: CSATSGSGMETQYF. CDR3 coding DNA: TGCAGTGCTACTAGCGGGAGTGGGATGGAGACCCAGTACTTC.

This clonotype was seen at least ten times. The CDR3 region is CASSPSRGRIGDEQFF. The CDR3 nucleotides are TGTGCCAGCAGTCCCAGCCGGGGTCGGATTGGGGATGAGCAGTTCTTC. This chain links TRBV12-3 or TRBV12-4 with TRBJ2-1; D may be TRBD2 (5 bases). V was clipped by 5 bases and J by 8 bases, with 22 bases between them. The CDR3 is made up of 16 amino acids.

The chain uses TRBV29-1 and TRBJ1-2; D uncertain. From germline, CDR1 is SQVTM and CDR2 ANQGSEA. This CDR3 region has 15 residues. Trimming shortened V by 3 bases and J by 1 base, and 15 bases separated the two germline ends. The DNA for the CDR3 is TGCAGCGTTGAGGTCGTTGGGGAGGATAACTATGGCTACACCTTC. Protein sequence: CSVEVVGEDNYGYTF.

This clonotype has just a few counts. In DNA form, the CDR3 reads TGTGCCAGCAGCCAAGCCGCAGGCGCGGATGAAAAACTGTTTTTT. Residues: CASSQAAGADEKLFF. This sequence joins TRBV4-2 and TRBJ1-4, with D unresolved. Germline V gene sequence: CDR1 LGHNA, CDR2 YNFKEQ. The CDR3 runs to 15 residues. V was shortened by 1 base and J by 6 bases, with 12 bases between the two germline ends.